The clone carrying this T cell receptor beta chain has a count of ten or more. What it recognizes is unknown. These data are taken from a study of T cells after posttransplantation cyclophosphamide. Findings and caveats of the study: TRB clonality was highly associated with recipient CMV seropositivity and reactivation. Donor CD8+ memory clones often dominated recipient blood repertoires at later times.

Sequencing used immunoSEQ multiplex PCR; TCRdb keeps in-frame clones, though not all of them. The sample yields about 39,000 clones, without any singletons. On the day of bone marrow donation, the related graft donor provided peripheral blood. The CDR3 runs 15 residues. With V trimmed by 4 bases and J by 3 bases, 8 bases remained unmatched. The germline V gene has CDR1 GTSNPN and CDR2 SVGIG (reference sequence). This sequence originates from a woman between 50 and 59 years old in good health and a related stem cell transplant donor. The chain recombines TRBV30 with TRBJ1-3, with 8 bases lining up with TRBD1. What was sequenced was PBMCs. The CDR3 spells CAWKTEGQGGNTIYF. In DNA, the CDR3 is TGTGCCTGGAAGACTGAAGGACAGGGTGGAAACACCATATATTTT. The complete variable domain, with remaining parts taken from reference TRBV30 and TRBJ1-3, reads SQTIHQWPATLVQPVGSPLSLECTVEGTSNPNLYWYRQAAGRGLQLLFYSVGIGQISSEVPQNLSASRPQDRQFILSSKKLLLSDSGFYLCAWKTEGQGGNTIYFGEGSWLTVV.